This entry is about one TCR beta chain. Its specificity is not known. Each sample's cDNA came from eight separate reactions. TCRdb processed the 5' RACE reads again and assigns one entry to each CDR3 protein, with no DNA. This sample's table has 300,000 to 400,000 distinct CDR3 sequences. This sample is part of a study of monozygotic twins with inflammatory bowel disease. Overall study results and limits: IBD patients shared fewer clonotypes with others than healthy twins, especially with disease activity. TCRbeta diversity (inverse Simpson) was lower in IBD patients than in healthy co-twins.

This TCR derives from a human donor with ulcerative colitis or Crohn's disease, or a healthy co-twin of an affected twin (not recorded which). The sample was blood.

This CDR3 is CATSRDQGTGGNEQFF. The chain employs TRBV15 and TRBJ2-1; the TCRdb D gene call, TRBD1, has no DNA to confirm it. Germline CDR1 LNHNV, CDR2 YYDKDF (reference sequence). The CDR3 totals 16 residues. Combining the CDR3 with reference TRBV15 and TRBJ2-1 gives the whole variable domain DAMVIQNPRYQVTQFGKPVTLSCSQTLNHNVMYWYQQKSSQAPKLLFHYYDKDFNNEADTPDNFQSRRPNTSFCFLDIRSPGLGDTAMYLCATSRDQGTGGNEQFFGPGTRLTVL.